This TCR beta chain was profiled in a study of shared clonotypes between healthy human individuals. As regards this clone: Its antigen is undetermined.

This CDR3 contains 12 residues. The germline gives CDR1 SGHRS, CDR2 YFSETQ. V shed 7 bases and J shed 5 bases, with 10 bases lying between them. Overall study results and limits: Relative to clonotypes present in all four donors, those not shared had lower generation probabilities.

Here immunoSEQ multiplex PCR was the method, and the copy in TCRdb shows in-frame clones only, minus some. Among about 680,000 clones listed, 73% were seen once. Sequencing was performed on memory CD4+ T cells sorted from blood. Stated subset: CD45RA-negative fraction. The TCR sequence derives from a young woman in good health. V usage is TRBV5-1 and J usage is TRBJ2-1; perhaps TRBD1 as D (5 bases). Written as DNA, the CDR3 is TGCGCCAGCTATGGACACCACAATGAGCAGTTCTTC. It specifies CASYGHHNEQFF.